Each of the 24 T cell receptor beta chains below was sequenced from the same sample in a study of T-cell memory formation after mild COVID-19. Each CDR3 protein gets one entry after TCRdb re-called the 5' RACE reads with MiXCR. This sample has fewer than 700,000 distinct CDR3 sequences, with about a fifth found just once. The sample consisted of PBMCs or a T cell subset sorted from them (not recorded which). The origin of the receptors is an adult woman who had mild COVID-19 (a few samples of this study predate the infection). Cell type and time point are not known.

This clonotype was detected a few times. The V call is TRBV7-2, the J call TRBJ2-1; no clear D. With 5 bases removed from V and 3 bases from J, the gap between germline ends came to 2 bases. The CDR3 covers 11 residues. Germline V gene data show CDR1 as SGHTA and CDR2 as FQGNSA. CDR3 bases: TGTGCCAGCAGCAACTACAATGAGCAGTTCTTC. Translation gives CASSNYNEQFF.

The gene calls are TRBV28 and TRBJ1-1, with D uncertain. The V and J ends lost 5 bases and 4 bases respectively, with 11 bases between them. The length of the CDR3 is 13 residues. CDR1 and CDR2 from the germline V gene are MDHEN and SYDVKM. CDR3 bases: TGTGCCAGCAGTCCCCGGAGGAGCACTGAAGCTTTCTTT. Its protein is CASSPRRSTEAFF.

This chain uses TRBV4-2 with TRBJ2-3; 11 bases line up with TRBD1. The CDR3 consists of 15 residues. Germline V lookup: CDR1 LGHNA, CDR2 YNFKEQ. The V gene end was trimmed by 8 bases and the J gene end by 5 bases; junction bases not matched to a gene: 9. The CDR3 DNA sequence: TGTGCCAGCGGGGCTCCGGGACAGGGGGGAGATACGCAGTATTTT. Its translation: CASGAPGQGGDTQYF.

The DNA of the CDR3 is TGTGCCAGCAGTTTTCTCGCCCTCGCGGAGCTAGCCAAAAACATTCAGTACTTC. Residues: CASSFLALAELAKNIQYF. This rearrangement joins TRBV12-3 or TRBV12-4 to TRBJ2-4, with D hard to call. The CDR3 is 18 amino acids. V lost 3 bases and J lost 0, with 18 bases in between.

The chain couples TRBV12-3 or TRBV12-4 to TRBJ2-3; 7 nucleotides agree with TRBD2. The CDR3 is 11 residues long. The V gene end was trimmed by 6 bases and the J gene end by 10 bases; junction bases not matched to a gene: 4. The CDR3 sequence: CASRERGAQYF. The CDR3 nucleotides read TGTGCCAGCAGGGAGCGGGGTGCGCAGTATTTT.

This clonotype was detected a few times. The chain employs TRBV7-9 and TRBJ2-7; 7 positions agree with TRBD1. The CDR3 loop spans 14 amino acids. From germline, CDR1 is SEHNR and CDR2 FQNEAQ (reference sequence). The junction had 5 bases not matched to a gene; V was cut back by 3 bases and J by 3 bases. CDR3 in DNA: TGTGCCAGCAGCTTTACAGGGACAGACTACGAGCAGTACTTC. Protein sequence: CASSFTGTDYEQYF.

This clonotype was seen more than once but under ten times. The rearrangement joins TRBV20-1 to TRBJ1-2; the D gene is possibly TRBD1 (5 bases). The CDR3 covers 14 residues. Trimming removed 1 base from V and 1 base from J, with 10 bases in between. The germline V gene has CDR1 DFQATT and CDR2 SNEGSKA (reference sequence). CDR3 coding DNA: TGCAGTGCTAGAGTTGGGGCAGATAACTATGGCTACACCTTC. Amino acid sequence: CSARVGADNYGYTF.

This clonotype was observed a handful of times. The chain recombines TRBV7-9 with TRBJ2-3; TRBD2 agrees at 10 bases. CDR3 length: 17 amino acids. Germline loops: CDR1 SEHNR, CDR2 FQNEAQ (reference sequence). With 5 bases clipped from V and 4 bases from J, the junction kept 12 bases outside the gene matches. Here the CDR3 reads CASSDRTSGGWADTQYF. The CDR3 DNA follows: TGTGCCAGCAGCGACCGGACTAGCGGAGGTTGGGCAGATACGCAGTATTTT.

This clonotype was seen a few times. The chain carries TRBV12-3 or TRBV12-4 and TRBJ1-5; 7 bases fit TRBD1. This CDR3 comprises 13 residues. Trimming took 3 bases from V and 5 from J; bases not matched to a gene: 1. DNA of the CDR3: TGTGCCAGCAGTTTCACAGGGGATCAGCCCCAGCATTTT. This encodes CASSFTGDQPQHF.

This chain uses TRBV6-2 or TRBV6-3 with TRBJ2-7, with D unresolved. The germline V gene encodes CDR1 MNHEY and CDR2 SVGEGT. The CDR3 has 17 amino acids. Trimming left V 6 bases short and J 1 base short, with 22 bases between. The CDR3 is CASSLIPSRDLSYEQYF. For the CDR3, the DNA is TGTGCCAGCAGCCTTATCCCGTCTCGCGATCTTTCCTACGAGCAGTACTTC.

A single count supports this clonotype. CDR3 nucleotides: TGTGCCAGCAGCGTAGTTATAACCGGGGAGCTGTTTTTT. Its translation is CASSVVITGELFF. The chain joins TRBV9 to TRBJ2-2; unclear D gene. Trimming took 0 bases from V and 5 from J, leaving 5 bases between them. CDR1 is SGDLS and CDR2 is YYNGEE in the germline V gene. This CDR3 is built from 13 residues.

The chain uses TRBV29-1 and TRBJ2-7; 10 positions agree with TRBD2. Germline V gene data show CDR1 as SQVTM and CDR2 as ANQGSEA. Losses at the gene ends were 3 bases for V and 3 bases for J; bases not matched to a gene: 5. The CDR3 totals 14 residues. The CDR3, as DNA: TGCAGCGTTGAGGTAGCGGGGGGATTCTACGAGCAGTACTTC. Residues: CSVEVAGGFYEQYF.

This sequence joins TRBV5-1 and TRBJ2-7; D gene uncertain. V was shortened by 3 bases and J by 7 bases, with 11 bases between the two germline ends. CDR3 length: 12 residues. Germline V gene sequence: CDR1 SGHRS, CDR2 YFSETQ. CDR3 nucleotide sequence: TGCGCCAGCAGCTCCGGGTTAGAAGAGCAGTACTTC. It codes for CASSSGLEEQYF.

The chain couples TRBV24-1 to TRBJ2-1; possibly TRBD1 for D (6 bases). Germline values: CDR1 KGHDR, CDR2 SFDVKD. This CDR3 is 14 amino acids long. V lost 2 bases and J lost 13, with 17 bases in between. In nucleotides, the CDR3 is TGTGCCACCAGTGATTCACAGGGAACGGCATTACAGTTCTTC. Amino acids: CATSDSQGTALQFF.

CDR3 nucleotides: TGTGCCAGCAGCCAAGACGCGGATCAGCCCCAGCATTTT. Translated, it gives CASSQDADQPQHF. The J gene is TRBJ1-5, the V gene TRBV4-2; no firm D call. Germline lookup yields CDR1 LGHNA and CDR2 YNFKEQ. There are 13 residues in the CDR3. V was pared by 0 bases and J by 5 bases, with 5 bases between.

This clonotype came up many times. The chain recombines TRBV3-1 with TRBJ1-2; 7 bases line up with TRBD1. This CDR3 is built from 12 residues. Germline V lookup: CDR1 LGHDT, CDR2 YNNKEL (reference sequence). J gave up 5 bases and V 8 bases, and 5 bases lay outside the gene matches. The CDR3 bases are TGTGCCAGCTCCCAGGGGGGGTATGGCTACACCTTC. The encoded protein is CASSQGGYGYTF.

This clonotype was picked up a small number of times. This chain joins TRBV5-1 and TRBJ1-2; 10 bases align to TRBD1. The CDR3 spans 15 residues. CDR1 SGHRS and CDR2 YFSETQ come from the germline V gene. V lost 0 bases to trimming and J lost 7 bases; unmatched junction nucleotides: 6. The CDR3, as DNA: TGCGCCAGCAGCTTGGGGGACAGGGGAAGCAGTGGCTACACCTTC. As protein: CASSLGDRGSSGYTF.

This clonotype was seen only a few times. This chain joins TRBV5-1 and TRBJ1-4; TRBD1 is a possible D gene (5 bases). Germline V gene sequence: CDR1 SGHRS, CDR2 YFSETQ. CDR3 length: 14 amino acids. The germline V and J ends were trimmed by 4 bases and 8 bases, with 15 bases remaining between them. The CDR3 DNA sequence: TGCGCCAGCAGCGAACGCCTCCAGGGCGAAAAACTGTTTTTT. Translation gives CASSERLQGEKLFF. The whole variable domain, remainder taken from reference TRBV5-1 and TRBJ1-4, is KAGVTQTPRYLIKTRGQQVTLSCSPISGHRSVSWYQQTPGQGLQFLFEYFSETQRNKGNFPGRFSGRQFSNSRSEMNVSTLELGDSALYLCASSERLQGEKLFFGSGTQLSVL.

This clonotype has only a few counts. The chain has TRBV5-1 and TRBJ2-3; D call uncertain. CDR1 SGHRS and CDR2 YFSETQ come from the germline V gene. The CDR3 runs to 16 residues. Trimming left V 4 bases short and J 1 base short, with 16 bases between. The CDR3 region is CASSPPTQPGTDTQYF. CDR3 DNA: TGCGCCAGCAGCCCGCCGACCCAACCCGGCACAGATACGCAGTATTTT.

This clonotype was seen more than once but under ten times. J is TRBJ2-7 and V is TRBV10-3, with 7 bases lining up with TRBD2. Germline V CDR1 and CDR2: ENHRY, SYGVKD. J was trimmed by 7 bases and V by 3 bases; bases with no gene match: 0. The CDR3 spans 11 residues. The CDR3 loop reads CAISEAGEQYF. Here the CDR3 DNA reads TGTGCCATCAGTGAAGCGGGGGAGCAGTACTTC.

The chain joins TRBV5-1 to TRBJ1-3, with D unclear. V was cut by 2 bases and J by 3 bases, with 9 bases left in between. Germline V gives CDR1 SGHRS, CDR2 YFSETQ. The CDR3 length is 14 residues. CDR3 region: CASSFEGGGNTIYF. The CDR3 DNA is TGCGCCAGCAGCTTCGAAGGCGGTGGAAACACCATATATTTT.

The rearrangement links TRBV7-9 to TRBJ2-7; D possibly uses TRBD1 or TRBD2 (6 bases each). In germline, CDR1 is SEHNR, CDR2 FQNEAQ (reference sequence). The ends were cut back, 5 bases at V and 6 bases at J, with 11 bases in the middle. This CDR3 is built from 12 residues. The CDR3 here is CASSKGGSEQYF. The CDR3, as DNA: TGTGCCAGCAGCAAAGGGGGGTCCGAGCAGTACTTC. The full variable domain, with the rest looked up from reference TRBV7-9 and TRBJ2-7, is DTGVSQNPRHKITKRGQNVTFRCDPISEHNRLYWYRQTLGQGPEFLTYFQNEAQLEKSRLLSDRFSAERPKGSFSTLEIQRTEQGDSAMYLCASSKGGSEQYFGPGTRLTVT.

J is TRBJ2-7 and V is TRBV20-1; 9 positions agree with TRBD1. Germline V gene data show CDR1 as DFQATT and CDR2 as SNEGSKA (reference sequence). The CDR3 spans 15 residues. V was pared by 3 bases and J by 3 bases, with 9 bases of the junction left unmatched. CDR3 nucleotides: TGCAGTGCTAGGACACAGGGGGCGCGGGACTACGAGCAGTACTTC. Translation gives CSARTQGARDYEQYF.

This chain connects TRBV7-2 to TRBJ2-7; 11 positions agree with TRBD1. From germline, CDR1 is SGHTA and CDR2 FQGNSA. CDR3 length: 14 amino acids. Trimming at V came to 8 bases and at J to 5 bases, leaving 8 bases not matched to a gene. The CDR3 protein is CASRRGQGVDEQYF. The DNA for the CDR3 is TGTGCCAGCCGAAGGGGACAGGGGGTCGACGAGCAGTACTTC.